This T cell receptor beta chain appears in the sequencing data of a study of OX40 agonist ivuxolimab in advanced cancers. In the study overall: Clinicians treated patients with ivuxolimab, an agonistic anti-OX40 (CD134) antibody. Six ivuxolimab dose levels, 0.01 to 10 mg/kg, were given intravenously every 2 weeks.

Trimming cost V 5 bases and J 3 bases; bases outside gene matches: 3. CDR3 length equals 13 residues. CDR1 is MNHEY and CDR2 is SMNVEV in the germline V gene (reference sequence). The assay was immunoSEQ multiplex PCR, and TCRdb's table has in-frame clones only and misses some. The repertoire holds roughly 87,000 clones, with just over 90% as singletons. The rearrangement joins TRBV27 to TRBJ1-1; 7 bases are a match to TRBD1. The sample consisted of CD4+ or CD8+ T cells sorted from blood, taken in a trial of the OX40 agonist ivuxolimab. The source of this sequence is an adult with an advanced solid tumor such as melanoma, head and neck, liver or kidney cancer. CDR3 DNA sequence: TGTGCCAGCAGTCCCACAGGGGACACTGAAGCTTTCTTT. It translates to CASSPTGDTEAFF.